The next 8 T cell receptor beta chains were all read from a single sample in a study of regulatory and conventional T cells in RAG deficiency. Produced via immunoSEQ multiplex PCR; TCRdb's table is partial and in-frame only. The table records 20,000 to 25,000 clones, 95% to 97% of them present only once. Conventional CD4+ T cells were sorted from blood as CD25-low CD127-high cells. Another study also made use of these data, one on regulatory T cells. That source reports: Amplification used 52 TRBV primers and 13 TRBJ primers.

Sequencing was carried out using CD25- CD4+ T cells sorted from blood. Receptors were obtained from a human donor in good health.

V and J are TRBV7-2 and TRBJ2-3; 7 positions match TRBD2. Germline V CDR1 and CDR2: SGHTA, FQGNSA. V shed 2 bases and J 2 bases; nucleotides not matched to a gene: 10. This CDR3 has 17 residues. CDR3: CASSLIYGGKDTDTQYF. The CDR3 DNA follows: TGTGCCAGCAGCTTAATATACGGGGGGAAAGACACAGATACGCAGTATTTT.

CDR3 coding DNA: TGCGCCAGCAGCACTGACGGACAGGACCCTTTCTATGGCTACACCTTC. Its translation is CASSTDGQDPFYGYTF. V usage is TRBV5-1 and J usage is TRBJ1-2; the match to TRBD1 covers 7 bases. CDR3 length: 16 residues. Unmatched junction bases numbered 13, after V lost 4 bases and J lost 4 bases. CDR1 SGHRS and CDR2 YFSETQ come from the germline V gene. The full variable domain, in which reference TRBV5-1 and TRBJ1-2 provide the parts outside the CDR3, is KAGVTQTPRYLIKTRGQQVTLSCSPISGHRSVSWYQQTPGQGLQFLFEYFSETQRNKGNFPGRFSGRQFSNSRSEMNVSTLELGDSALYLCASSTDGQDPFYGYTFGSGTRLTVV.

V is TRBV28 and J is TRBJ1-6; possibly TRBD1 for D (6 bases). This CDR3 has 15 residues. V shed 7 bases and J shed 8 bases, with 18 bases lying between them. Germline-derived CDR1 and CDR2 are MDHEN and SYDVKM. CDR3 protein: CASNLGGGVDSPLHF. The CDR3 nucleotides read TGTGCCAGCAACCTAGGGGGGGGTGTCGATTCACCCCTCCACTTT.

The rearrangement links TRBV5-1 to TRBJ2-5; possibly TRBD2 for D (7 bases). The CDR3 runs to 14 residues. Germline CDR1 SGHRS, CDR2 YFSETQ. V was clipped by 2 bases and J by 4 bases, with 12 bases between them. CDR3 residues: CASSFGGLSETQYF. CDR3 DNA sequence: TGCGCCAGCAGCTTCGGGGGGCTGTCAGAGACCCAGTACTTC.

J is TRBJ1-1 and V is TRBV18; 9 positions agree with TRBD1. With V trimmed by 6 bases and J by 4 bases, 9 bases remained unmatched. Germline assignment: CDR1 KGHSH and CDR2 LQKENI. The CDR3 runs to 15 residues. CDR3 bases: TGTGCCAGCTCCCGGGGACAGGGAGGGATCACTGAAGCTTTCTTT. Encoded protein: CASSRGQGGITEAFF.

This chain joins TRBV19 and TRBJ1-5; tentatively, D is TRBD1 (6 bases). Germline V gene sequence: CDR1 LNHDA, CDR2 SQIVND (reference sequence). This CDR3 contains 18 residues. The ends were cut back, 1 base at V and 0 bases at J, with 16 bases in the middle. The CDR3: CASSIAGDLLYSNQPQHF. CDR3 nucleotide sequence: TGTGCCAGTAGTATAGCAGGGGACCTCTTGTATAGCAATCAGCCCCAGCATTTT.

The V gene is TRBV11-1, the J gene TRBJ1-1; 9 bases are a match to TRBD1. There are 13 residues in the CDR3. J gave up 4 bases and V 5 bases, and 2 bases lay outside the gene matches. The V gene's germline CDR1 is SGHAT and CDR2 FQDESV (reference sequence). The DNA for the CDR3 is TGTGCCAGCAGCCAGGACAGGGGCACTGAAGCTTTCTTT. It translates to CASSQDRGTEAFF.

For the CDR3, the DNA is TGTGCCAGCTCACCAAATAGAGACTCCCCCGCTGAAGCTTTCTTT. It translates to CASSPNRDSPAEAFF. The chain combines TRBV18 with TRBJ1-1; D ambiguous. The germline CDR1 and CDR2 sequences are KGHSH and LQKENI. Trimming removed 2 bases from V and 6 bases from J, with 16 bases in between. This CDR3 has 15 amino acids. Supplemented by reference TRBV18 and TRBJ1-1, the full variable domain reads NAGVMQNPRHLVRRRGQEARLRCSPMKGHSHVYWYRQLPEEGLKFMVYLQKENIIDESGMPKERFSAEFPKEGPSILRIQQVVRGDSAAYFCASSPNRDSPAEAFFGQGTRLTVV.